This TCR beta chain was identified in a study of patients and donors after allogeneic stem cell transplantation. The V gene's germline CDR1 is MNHEY and CDR2 SVGEGT. The germline V and J ends were trimmed by 6 bases and 3 bases, with 20 bases remaining between them. The CDR3 is 16 amino acids. TCRdb ran MiXCR on the RT-PCR reads and lists one entry per CDR3 protein. The table records 800,000 to 1,000,000 distinct CDR3 sequences, about a sixth of them present only once. The V and J genes are TRBV6-2 or TRBV6-3 and TRBJ2-5, with D maybe TRBD1 (6 bases). The sequence was obtained from a human donor who was either an allogeneic HSCT recipient or a stem cell or donor lymphocyte infusion donor (not recorded which). It is not recorded whose cells these are; they may come from a transplant donor. The sample was blood, either unsorted or a sorted T cell fraction (not recorded which). CDR3 sequence: CASRRGDRTRKETQYF. The CDR3 coding sequence is TGTGCCAGCAGACGGGGCGACAGGACCCGAAAAGAGACCCAGTACTTC.